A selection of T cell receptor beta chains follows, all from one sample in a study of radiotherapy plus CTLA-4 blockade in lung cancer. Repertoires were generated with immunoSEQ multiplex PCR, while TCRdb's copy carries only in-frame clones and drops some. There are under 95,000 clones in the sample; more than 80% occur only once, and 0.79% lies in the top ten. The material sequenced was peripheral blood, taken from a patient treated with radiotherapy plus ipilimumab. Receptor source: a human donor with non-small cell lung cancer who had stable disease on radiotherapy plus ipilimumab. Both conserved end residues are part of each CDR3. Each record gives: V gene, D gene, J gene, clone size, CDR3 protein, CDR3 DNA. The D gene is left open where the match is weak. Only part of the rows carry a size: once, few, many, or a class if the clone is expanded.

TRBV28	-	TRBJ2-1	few	CASSFDGGGIYNEQFF	TGTGCCAGCAGCTTCGATGGAGGGGGCATTTACAATGAGCAGTTCTTC
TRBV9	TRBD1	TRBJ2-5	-	CASSFRDSVQETQYF	TGTGCCAGCAGCTTCCGGGACAGCGTACAAGAGACCCAGTACTTC
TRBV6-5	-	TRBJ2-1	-	CASSRDSSYNEQFF	TGTGCCAGCAGCCGGGACTCCTCCTACAATGAGCAGTTCTTC
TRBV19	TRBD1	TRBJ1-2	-	CASSLSGTGGYGYTF	TGTGCCAGTAGTCTCTCCGGGACAGGGGGCTATGGCTACACCTTC
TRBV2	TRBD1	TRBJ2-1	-	CASSPTGVQQFF	TGTGCCAGCAGCCCTACAGGGGTTCAGCAGTTCTTC
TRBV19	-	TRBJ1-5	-	CASSQGVGNQPQHF	TGTGCCAGTTCACAGGGCGTCGGCAATCAGCCCCAGCATTTT
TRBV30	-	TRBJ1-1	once	CAWNSGMNTEAFF	TGTGCCTGGAACAGTGGCATGAACACTGAAGCTTTCTTT
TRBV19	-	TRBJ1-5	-	CASQIYRDSQPQHF	TGTGCCAGCCAAATTTACCGGGACTCTCAGCCCCAGCATTTT
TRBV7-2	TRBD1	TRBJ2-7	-	CASSAGTGGSTFYEQYF	TGTGCCAGCAGCGCCGGGACAGGAGGTTCTACCTTCTACGAGCAGTACTTC
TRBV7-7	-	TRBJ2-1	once	CASSPALKWNEQFF	TGTGCCAGCAGCCCCGCCCTCAAGTGGAATGAGCAGTTCTTC
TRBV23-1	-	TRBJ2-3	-	CARRSGDDSTDTQYF	TGCGCCAGACGATCCGGGGACGATAGCACAGATACGCAGTATTTT
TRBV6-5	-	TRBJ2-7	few	CASSYQQSSSYEQYF	TGTGCCAGCAGTTACCAACAATCCAGCTCCTACGAGCAGTACTTC
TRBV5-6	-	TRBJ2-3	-	CASSFGRPLDTQYF	TGTGCCAGCAGCTTTGGACGCCCCCTGGATACGCAGTATTTT
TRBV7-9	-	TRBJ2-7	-	CASSLSGYEQYF	TGTGCCAGCAGCTTATCGGGGTACGAGCAGTACTTC
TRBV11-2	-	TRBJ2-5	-	CASSLRQIETQYF	TGTGCCAGCAGCTTAAGACAGATAGAGACCCAGTACTTC
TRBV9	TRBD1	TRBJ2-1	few	CASSASGGTEQFF	TGTGCCAGCAGCGCCTCAGGGGGCACTGAGCAGTTCTTC
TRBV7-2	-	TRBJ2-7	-	CASSLGGSQGYEQYF	TGTGCCAGCAGCTTAGGAGGTTCGCAGGGCTACGAGCAGTACTTC
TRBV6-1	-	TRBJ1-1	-	CASRGSGYTEAFF	TGTGCCAGCAGGGGTTCGGGCTACACTGAAGCTTTCTTT
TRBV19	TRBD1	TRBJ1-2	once	CASSRPGTGNNYGYTF	TGTGCCAGTAGTAGGCCCGGGACAGGGAATAACTATGGCTACACCTTC
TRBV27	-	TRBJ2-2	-	CASSLSTGELFF	TGTGCCAGCAGTTTAAGCACCGGGGAGCTGTTTTTT
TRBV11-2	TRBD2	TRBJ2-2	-	CAARGVHWELFF	TGTGCTGCGCGGGGGGTACATTGGGAGCTGTTTTTT
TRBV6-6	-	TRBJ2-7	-	CASSNPGQVSYEQYF	TGTGCCAGCTCTAATCCCGGGCAGGTCTCCTACGAGCAGTACTTC
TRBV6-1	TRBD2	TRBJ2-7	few	CASSPGLAGYEQYF	TGTGCCAGCAGTCCAGGACTAGCTGGATACGAGCAGTACTTC
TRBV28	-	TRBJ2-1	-	CASSLSGLGNNEQFF	TGTGCCAGCAGTTTATCGGGCCTAGGAAACAATGAGCAGTTCTTC
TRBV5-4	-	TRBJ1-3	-	CASSLQGAGNTIYF	TGTGCCAGCAGCTTGCAAGGGGCTGGAAACACCATATATTTT
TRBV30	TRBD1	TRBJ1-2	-	CACTPQGGGYTF	TGTGCCTGTACCCCCCAGGGGGGGGGCTACACCTTC
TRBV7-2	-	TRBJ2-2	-	CASRLTPARVNTGELFF	TGTGCCAGCAGGCTCACCCCGGCTAGAGTCAACACCGGGGAGCTGTTTTTT
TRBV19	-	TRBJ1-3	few	CASSTQEGTGNTIYF	TGTGCCAGTAGTACCCAGGAGGGGACGGGAAACACCATATATTTT
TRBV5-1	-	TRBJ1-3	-	CASSSNSVRQGNTIYF	TGCGCCAGCAGCTCGAACAGCGTAAGGCAGGGAAACACCATATATTTT
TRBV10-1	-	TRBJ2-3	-	CATGATTDTQYF	TGCGCCACAGGGGCTACCACAGATACGCAGTATTTT
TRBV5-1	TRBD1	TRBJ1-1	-	CASSDAGGRTEAFF	TGCGCCAGCAGCGACGCAGGGGGAAGGACTGAAGCTTTCTTT
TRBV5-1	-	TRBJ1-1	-	CASSLEGPGMGTEAFF	TGCGCCAGCAGCTTGGAGGGTCCGGGGATGGGGACTGAAGCTTTCTTT
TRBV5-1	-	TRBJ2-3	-	CASSLRGPDTQYF	TGCGCCAGCAGCTTGCGGGGACCAGATACGCAGTATTTT
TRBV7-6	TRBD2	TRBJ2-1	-	CASSLGPSGANNEQFF	TGTGCCAGCAGCTTAGGGCCTAGCGGGGCGAACAATGAGCAGTTCTTC
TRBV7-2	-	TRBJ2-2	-	CASSAQGRANTGELFF	TGTGCCAGCAGCGCCCAGGGCAGGGCCAACACCGGGGAGCTGTTTTTT
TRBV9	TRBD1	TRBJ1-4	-	CASSLRTGATNEKLFF	TGTGCCAGCAGCCTCAGGACAGGTGCAACTAATGAAAAACTGTTTTTT
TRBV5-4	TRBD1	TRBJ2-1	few	CASIPTGGVNNEQFF	TGTGCCAGCATACCAACAGGGGGAGTCAACAATGAGCAGTTCTTC
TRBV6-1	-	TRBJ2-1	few	CASSEGTAYNEQFF	TGTGCCAGCAGTGAAGGGACAGCCTACAATGAGCAGTTCTTC
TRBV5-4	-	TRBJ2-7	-	CASSLGGSSYEQYF	TGTGCCAGCAGCTTGGGAGGGAGCTCCTACGAGCAGTACTTC
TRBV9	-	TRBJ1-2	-	CASSARRELSNYGYTF	TGTGCCAGCAGCGCACGCAGGGAGTTAAGTAACTATGGCTACACCTTC
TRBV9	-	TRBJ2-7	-	CASSVGDGYEQYF	TGTGCCAGCAGCGTAGGGGACGGCTACGAGCAGTACTTC
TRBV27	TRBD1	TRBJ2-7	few	CASSLSLGQGTYEQYF	TGTGCCAGCAGTTTATCGTTGGGACAGGGGACCTACGAGCAGTACTTC
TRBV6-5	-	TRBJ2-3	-	CASSSEPGLPDTQYF	TGTGCCAGCAGTTCCGAGCCGGGACTCCCAGATACGCAGTATTTT
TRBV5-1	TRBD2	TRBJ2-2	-	CASSSGLAGNTGELFF	TGCGCCAGCAGCTCCGGACTAGCGGGGAACACCGGGGAGCTGTTTTTT
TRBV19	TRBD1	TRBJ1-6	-	CASRPSGGVVNSPLHF	TGTGCCAGTAGGCCGTCAGGGGGTGTTGTTAATTCACCCCTCCACTTT
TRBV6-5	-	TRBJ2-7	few	CASSYARGSSYEQYF	TGTGCCAGCAGTTACGCCAGGGGTAGCTCCTACGAGCAGTACTTC
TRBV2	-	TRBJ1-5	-	CASRATLRGQPQHF	TGTGCCAGCAGGGCCACCCTCCGCGGGCAGCCCCAGCATTTT
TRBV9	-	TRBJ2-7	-	CASSVEPGLSYEQYF	TGTGCCAGCAGCGTAGAGCCAGGGCTCTCCTACGAGCAGTACTTC
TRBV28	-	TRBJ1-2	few	CASTPGAHGYTF	TGTGCCAGCACCCCGGGGGCCCATGGCTACACCTTC
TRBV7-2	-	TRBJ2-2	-	CASSLTPQRGGGEAGELFF	TGTGCCAGCAGCTTAACGCCCCAAAGGGGAGGGGGTGAGGCCGGGGAGCTGTTTTTT
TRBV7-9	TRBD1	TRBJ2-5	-	CASSHYRGQETQYF	TGTGCCAGCAGCCACTACAGGGGTCAAGAGACCCAGTACTTC
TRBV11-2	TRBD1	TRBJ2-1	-	CASSGGTGGDDYNEQFF	TGTGCCAGCAGCGGCGGGACAGGGGGCGACGACTACAATGAGCAGTTCTTC
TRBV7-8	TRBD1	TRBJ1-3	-	CASSHYRGSQGNTIYF	TGTGCCAGCAGCCACTACAGGGGCAGCCAGGGAAACACCATATATTTT
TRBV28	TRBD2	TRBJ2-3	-	CASSPTSGGALDTQYF	TGTGCCAGCAGTCCAACTAGCGGGGGGGCCTTAGATACGCAGTATTTT